The present TCR beta chain was sequenced within a study of OX40 agonist ivuxolimab in advanced cancers. Study-level information: Mean age approximately 66 years, range about 20 to 79; roughly 82% male. Three patients, one with hepatocellular carcinoma and two with cutaneous melanoma, responded partially.

Autoimmune disease history or systemic immunosuppression disqualified patients. In germline, CDR1 is MDHEN, CDR2 SYDVKM. V was pared by 6 bases and J by 4 bases, with 9 bases between. CDR3 length: 13 residues. This table comes from immunoSEQ multiplex PCR, and its TCRdb copy is limited to in-frame clones, with some not included. The table has around 11,000 clones, less than 80% seen once. This clone is medium-sized. No antigen is known for it. Study observations and caveats: Antigen specificity was not determined for the expanded peripheral T cells.

The sequence came from an adult with an advanced solid tumor such as melanoma, head and neck, liver or kidney cancer. The chain joins TRBV28 to TRBJ2-2; TRBD1 might be the D (6 bases). The sample here was CD4+ or CD8+ T cells sorted from blood, taken in a trial of the OX40 agonist ivuxolimab. CDR3 in DNA: TGTGCCAGCAGCACCAGGGGCACCGGGGAGCTGTTTTTT. It specifies CASSTRGTGELFF.